This is a list of T cell receptor beta chains from one sample in a study of cytomegalovirus exposure and HLA in healthy donors. The protocol was immunoSEQ multiplex PCR, while the TCRdb copy is restricted to in-frame clones and leaves out a portion. This table has 92,000 or so clones, roughly 97% appearing once. The specimen sequenced was PBMCs. The receptors derive from a young man in good health and CMV-seronegative. Each CDR3 is given with its conserved first and last residue. The order of the fields is CDR3 DNA, CDR3 protein, clone size, D gene, J gene, V gene. D genes are given only for firm matches. Clone size is shown for a subset of rows, as once, few, many or a class of expanded clone.

cdr3_nt: TGTGCCAGCAGCTTCGACTCTAACACAGATACGCAGTATTTT
cdr3_aa: CASSFDSNTDTQYF
clone_size: .
d_call: .
j_call: TRBJ2-3
v_call: TRBV7-3

cdr3_nt: TGCAGCGTTGAAGGGACAGGGGACACAGATACGCAGTATTTT
cdr3_aa: CSVEGTGDTDTQYF
clone_size: few
d_call: TRBD1
j_call: TRBJ2-3
v_call: TRBV29-1

cdr3_nt: TGTGCCAGTAGTGGGACAGGGGACGGCTACGAGCAGTACTTC
cdr3_aa: CASSGTGDGYEQYF
clone_size: .
d_call: TRBD1
j_call: TRBJ2-7
v_call: TRBV19

cdr3_nt: TGTGCCAGCTCACCGTTGGGACTAGCGGGCGGCATGGATACGCAGTATTTT
cdr3_aa: CASSPLGLAGGMDTQYF
clone_size: .
d_call: TRBD2
j_call: TRBJ2-3
v_call: TRBV18

cdr3_nt: TGTGCCAGCAGCAGCCACAGGGATAATGAGCAGTTCTTC
cdr3_aa: CASSSHRDNEQFF
clone_size: .
d_call: .
j_call: TRBJ2-1
v_call: TRBV7-9

cdr3_nt: TGCGCCAGTTTTCAGGGATCGGACACTGAAGCTTTCTTT
cdr3_aa: CASFQGSDTEAFF
clone_size: .
d_call: .
j_call: TRBJ1-1
v_call: TRBV5-1

cdr3_nt: TGTGCCAGCAGCCACCCTGGGGCACGCACCAAGGATACGCAGTATTTT
cdr3_aa: CASSHPGARTKDTQYF
clone_size: .
d_call: .
j_call: TRBJ2-3
v_call: TRBV7-2

cdr3_nt: TGCAGCGCTGGACAGGGTAACTATGGCTACACCTTC
cdr3_aa: CSAGQGNYGYTF
clone_size: .
d_call: TRBD1
j_call: TRBJ1-2
v_call: TRBV29-1

cdr3_nt: TGTGCCAGCGGGTTAACGGGACTCGGGCCGGAAAAACTGTTTTTT
cdr3_aa: CASGLTGLGPEKLFF
clone_size: few
d_call: .
j_call: TRBJ1-4
v_call: TRBV6-1

cdr3_nt: TGTGCCAGCAGTTACGACAGGGTTTCCTACAATGAGCAGTTCTTC
cdr3_aa: CASSYDRVSYNEQFF
clone_size: .
d_call: TRBD1
j_call: TRBJ2-1
v_call: TRBV6-5

cdr3_nt: TGTGCCTTCTCCTCCGGGACTAGCGGGAGGGGCGGTACGCAGTATTTT
cdr3_aa: CAFSSGTSGRGGTQYF
clone_size: .
d_call: TRBD2
j_call: TRBJ2-3
v_call: TRBV30

cdr3_nt: TGCGCCAGCAGTTCGGACAGGGGGCTGTACGAGCAGTACTTC
cdr3_aa: CASSSDRGLYEQYF
clone_size: .
d_call: TRBD1
j_call: TRBJ2-7
v_call: TRBV5-1

cdr3_nt: TGTGCCAGCAGTCCGGGGACAGGGGGCACAGATACGCAGTATTTT
cdr3_aa: CASSPGTGGTDTQYF
clone_size: .
d_call: TRBD1
j_call: TRBJ2-3
v_call: TRBV27

cdr3_nt: TGTGCCAGCTCACCAAGTACTAGCGGGAGGTCATACAATGAGCAGTTCTTC
cdr3_aa: CASSPSTSGRSYNEQFF
clone_size: .
d_call: TRBD2
j_call: TRBJ2-1
v_call: TRBV18

cdr3_nt: TGTGCCAGCGTGAGGCGGGGCACAAACACTGAAGCTTTCTTT
cdr3_aa: CASVRRGTNTEAFF
clone_size: .
d_call: .
j_call: TRBJ1-1
v_call: TRBV28

cdr3_nt: TGTGCCAACCCTCTGAGATTTGCAACTAATGAAAAACTGTTTTTT
cdr3_aa: CANPLRFATNEKLFF
clone_size: .
d_call: .
j_call: TRBJ1-4
v_call: TRBV19

cdr3_nt: TGTGCCAGCTCCTACTTGGGTGCGGGGAACACTGAAGCTTTCTTT
cdr3_aa: CASSYLGAGNTEAFF
clone_size: .
d_call: .
j_call: TRBJ1-1
v_call: TRBV7-3

cdr3_nt: TGCGCCAGCAGCTTGGGACAGGGGGTTTCCTACGAGCAGTACTTC
cdr3_aa: CASSLGQGVSYEQYF
clone_size: .
d_call: TRBD1
j_call: TRBJ2-7
v_call: TRBV5-1

cdr3_nt: TGTGCCAGCAGCAGAAACAGGGGGGCCGATTCCTCTGGAAACACCATATATTTT
cdr3_aa: CASSRNRGADSSGNTIYF
clone_size: .
d_call: TRBD1
j_call: TRBJ1-3
v_call: TRBV7-8

cdr3_nt: TGTGCCACCAGAGAACTAGCAGGCTTCACCGGGGAGCTGTTTTTT
cdr3_aa: CATRELAGFTGELFF
clone_size: once
d_call: .
j_call: TRBJ2-2
v_call: TRBV19

cdr3_nt: TGCAGTCATAACAACAGGGGGCACAACTATGGCTACACCTTC
cdr3_aa: CSHNNRGHNYGYTF
clone_size: .
d_call: TRBD1
j_call: TRBJ1-2
v_call: TRBV29-1